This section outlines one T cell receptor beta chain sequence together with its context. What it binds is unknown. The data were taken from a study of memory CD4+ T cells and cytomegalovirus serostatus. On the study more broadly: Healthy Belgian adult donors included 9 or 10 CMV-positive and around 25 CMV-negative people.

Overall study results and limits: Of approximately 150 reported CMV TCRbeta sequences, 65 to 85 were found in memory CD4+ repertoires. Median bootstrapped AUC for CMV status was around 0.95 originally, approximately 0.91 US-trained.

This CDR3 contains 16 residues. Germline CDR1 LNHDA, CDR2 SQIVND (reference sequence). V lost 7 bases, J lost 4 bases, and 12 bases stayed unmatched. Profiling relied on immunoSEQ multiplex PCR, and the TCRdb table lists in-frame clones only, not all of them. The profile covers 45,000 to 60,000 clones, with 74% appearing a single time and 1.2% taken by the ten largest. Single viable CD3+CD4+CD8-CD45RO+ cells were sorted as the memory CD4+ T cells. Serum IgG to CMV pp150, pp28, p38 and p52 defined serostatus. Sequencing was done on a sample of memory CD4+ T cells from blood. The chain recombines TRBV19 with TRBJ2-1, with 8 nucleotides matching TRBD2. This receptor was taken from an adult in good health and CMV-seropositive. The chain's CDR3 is CASMDGGALGYNEQFF. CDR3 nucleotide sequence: TGTGCCAGTATGGACGGGGGGGCCTTGGGATACAATGAGCAGTTCTTC.